This T cell receptor (beta chain) was found in a study of blood T cells in healthy people across ages. Study-level results: Considered underestimates were the diversity estimates obtained from one million T cells.

Germline assignment: CDR1 SNHLY and CDR2 FYNNEI. The junction had 7 bases not matched to a gene; V was cut back by 5 bases and J by 7 bases. The CDR3 extends over 13 amino acids. Together with a sample-barcoded 5' primer, a J-beta primer mix was included in a second PCR lasting about 7 to 11 cycles. TCRdb recomputed calls from the 5' RACE reads with MiXCR, one row per CDR3 protein. The sample lists about 830,000 distinct CDR3 sequences, roughly 50% occurring once. A word on this clonotype: Its cognate antigen is unknown.

Source material: blood. This clonotype originated in a man aged 30 to 45 in good health. The chain joins TRBV2 to TRBJ1-1; 7 bases fit TRBD1. The CDR3 protein is CASSSQGDVEAFF. In DNA, the CDR3 is TGTGCCAGCAGTAGCCAGGGGGACGTTGAAGCTTTCTTT.